This T cell receptor beta chain was sequenced for a study of blood T cell repertoires in COVID-19 (dated by TCRdb to 2018 to 2020). For the wider study: Samples covering the acute and convalescent phases of COVID-19 were provided by collaborators in the United States, Italy and Spain. Where HLA class I and class II types were available, the types were taken from metadata supplied by the sample provider, not from assay-based typing. The material from the prospective study consisted of cDNA or gDNA derived from T cells, B-cell-depleted T cells, or PBMCs. The repertoires were made available in a free public database intended to serve as a resource for research on the immune response to SARS-CoV-2. The dataset comprised deeply sampled blood TCRbeta repertoires from subjects exposed to, actively infected with, or recovered from COVID-19. The samples were drawn from two sources: the first 160 participants of the ongoing ImmuneRACE study, and 1,254 subjects contributed by 6 global collaborators. Nearly every sample came with metadata listing a de-identified subject ID, COVID-19 status, age in years and sex.

TCRbeta CDR3 regions were amplified from genomic DNA by means of the immunoSEQ Assay, a bias-controlled multiplex PCR. Turning to the authors' computational methods: Within the assay, amplification of reference gene primers was used to estimate how many nucleated cells each sample contained. To quantify the absolute abundance of each unique TCRbeta CDR3 rearrangement, sequence reads were collapsed and filtered. For each sample, productive Simpson clonality was calculated by taking the square root of Simpson's diversity index across productive rearrangements. TCRdb's version of the immuneACCESS table is confined to in-frame rearrangements and falls short of the full clone set. An unresolved V gene accounts for under half of the shortfall where checked; the remainder is of unknown origin. V and J calls and clone size are copied from that table; D and trimming were computed from the DNA. This sample comprises about 89,000 clones, over 90% of them detected only once. Clones ranked in the top ten supply 4% to 5.5% of the sample.

A remark on this clone: Its binding antigen is unknown. No qualities accompany the bases; no much larger clone lies one base away.

Each collaborating institution followed its own protocols to collect whole blood in K2EDTA tubes. For TCRbeta analysis, collaborators shipped samples as frozen whole blood, isolated PBMCs, or DNA extracted from either of those sample types. The junction carries 15 bases between V and J, which are trimmed by 4 bases and 3 bases respectively. Reading the germline V gene gives CDR1 SGHRS and CDR2 YFSETQ. The CDR3 starts with the cysteine, ends with the phenylalanine, and has 15 residues. The retained sequence is limited to the CDR3, 45 bases, with the frame set at the first base. Findings and caveats that apply to the study as a whole: The amount of clinical and demographic metadata varied by source and participant and was provided uncurated.

Material: peripheral blood. This clonotype was obtained from a human donor with active COVID-19. The donor label of this sample is uncertain. The chain employs TRBV5-1 and TRBJ2-3; TRBD2 is a possible D gene, resting on 5 matching bases. The encoded CDR3 is CASSHGLEWTDTQYF. The sequence in DNA is TGCGCCAGCAGCCACGGACTCGAATGGACAGATACGCAGTATTTT.